The clone carrying this TCR beta chain is medium-sized in the sample. The CDR3 totals 16 residues. The germline V gene encodes CDR1 LGHNT and CDR2 FRNRAP. V gave up 0 bases and J gave up 5 bases; unmatched junction bases: 5. The source of the sample is a study of T cells in localized non-small cell lung cancer. Sequencing used immunoSEQ multiplex PCR; TCRdb keeps in-frame clones, though not all of them. The sample yields tens of thousands of clones, about 81% seen once. This TCR derives from a woman aged 35 to 70 with stage I lung adenocarcinoma. The rearrangement uses TRBV12-5 and TRBJ2-5, with 11 bases fitting TRBD2. Sequenced here: peripheral blood, sampled before any cancer treatment. This CDR3 reads CASGLVLAGVGETQYF. CDR3 coding DNA: TGTGCTAGTGGTTTGGTACTAGCGGGGGTGGGGGAGACCCAGTACTTC.